This is a list of T cell receptor beta chains from one sample in a study of a mutant IDH1 vaccine in newly diagnosed glioma. Only in-frame clones appear in the TCRdb table, and some are missing; sequencing was by immunoSEQ multiplex PCR. The data contain about 83,000 clones, approximately 75% of them singletons. For these TCRs, the target antigens are not known. Sequencing was performed on PBMCs, taken from a glioma patient whose treatment included an IDH1 peptide vaccine. These receptors were obtained from a man aged 35 to 55 with glioma. Each CDR3 is given with its conserved first and last residue. The order of the fields is V gene, CDR3 protein.

TRBV5-4 | CASSPNHRGAEAFF
TRBV7-2 | CASSLRQGTGPREQYF
TRBV10-2 | CASCSSGANVLTF
TRBV5-4 | CASSLGLRGTQYF
TRBV7-2 | CASSLAGQGKYEQYF
TRBV19 | CASSMAGREGYTF
TRBV2 | CASSQGQYNEQFF
TRBV12-5 | CASAQGVYAEAFF
TRBV4-3 | CASSQRRFYEQYF
TRBV7-9 | CASSLRPEQGLKEQYF
TRBV7-2 | CASSLWLAGAGELFF
TRBV28 | CASSLAGATYEQYF
TRBV30 | CAWRGGSNTEAFF
TRBV9 | CASSVELGSGNTQYF
TRBV30 | CAWSKGTSNEKLFF
TRBV6-1 | CASSEGHGTQYF
TRBV18 | CASSYFAGEQFF
TRBV14 | CASSQARSGYTF
TRBV9 | CASSVEAGSYEQYF
TRBV4-3 | CASSQDSGGADTQYF
TRBV7-9 | CASSLQGGQPQHF
TRBV18 | CASSIGARVDTEAFF
TRBV5-1 | CASSLEDRQRGQETQYF
TRBV29-1 | CSVEQASGGDEQFF
TRBV25-1 | CASSGGNLGETQYF
TRBV4-2 | CASSQTSGGADTQYF
TRBV27 | CASSSPTGTGTYGYTF
TRBV7-9 | CASSLGGGQKSEQYF
TRBV6-4 | CASSGSDRGGGYTF
TRBV19 | CASSIGFQPYNEQFF
TRBV7-9 | CASSRGEETQYF
TRBV4-3 | CASSQEVGRANYGYTF
TRBV7-9 | CASSVGAVIDSGANVLTF
TRBV6-6 | CASSYSQGRGETQYF
TRBV19 | CASSKGTNTEAFF
TRBV10-3 | CAISEIGQNTEAFF
TRBV7-3 | CASSTRVAGGPVEQFF
TRBV11-3 | CASSPLTGTTGELFF
TRBV7-2 | CASSLAANYGYTF
TRBV29-1 | CSVERERVSNEQFF
TRBV7-2 | CASSLTGATEAFF
TRBV4-3 | CASSQDMASGSNEQYF
TRBV7-6 | CASSLGTGDRETQYF
TRBV6-5 | CASSYKYSPLHF
TRBV7-2 | CASSLRTSTDTQYF